This T cell receptor beta chain was obtained from a study of CXCR3-negative and CXCR3-positive naive CD8 T cells. Study findings and constraints: Diversity was high in both naive subsets and much lower in memory cells.

With regard to this clonotype: Its specificity is not known.

The TRB libraries of cDNA were built by UMI-labeled 5' RACE. TCRdb re-called the 5' RACE reads and shows each CDR3 protein once, DNA omitted. This sample's table reports roughly 24,000 distinct CDR3 sequences. The CDR3 totals 14 residues. Germline values: CDR1 LGHDT, CDR2 YNNKEL (reference sequence). Sequenced sample: naive CXCR3- CD8+ T cells from blood. Sample subset: CD45RO-CCR7+CD27+CD95- naive CD8+ T cells lacking CXCR3 (TNR3-). This TCR derives from a human donor in good health. Some clones in this sample may be carry-over from other donors' samples. The V call is TRBV3-1, the J call TRBJ1-1. The CDR3 here is CASSQAAAGTEAFF.